The clone carrying this TCR beta chain was seen a handful of times. A junction boundary mismatches the germline segment, possibly from a read error. These data originate in a study of blood T cells in healthy people across ages. Germline CDR1 reads MNHNY; CDR2 reads SVGAGI (reference sequence). This CDR3 is 15 amino acids long. Next came a second PCR, run for about 7 to 12 cycles, which used a sample-barcoded 5' primer along with a J-beta primer mix. MiXCR, applied by TCRdb to the 5' RACE reads, yields one record per CDR3 protein. The sample has hundreds of thousands of distinct CDR3 sequences, 32% seen once.

The chain recombines TRBV6-6 with TRBJ1-5, with 8 bases identical to TRBD1. Sequencing input: blood. The receptor was derived from an elderly woman in good health. The CDR3 is CANSYGQGGNQPQHF. CDR3 nucleotide sequence: TGTGCCAACAGTTACGGACAGGGAGGCAATCAGCCCCAGCATTTT.